Listed below are T cell receptor beta chains from one sample, sequenced in a study of OX40 agonist ivuxolimab in advanced cancers. Repertoires were generated with immunoSEQ multiplex PCR, while TCRdb's copy carries only in-frame clones and drops some. The repertoire holds about 22,000 clones, with around four fifths as singletons. This sample comprised CD4+ or CD8+ T cells sorted from blood, obtained in a trial of the OX40 agonist ivuxolimab. The origin of the receptors is an adult with an advanced solid tumor such as melanoma, head and neck, liver or kidney cancer. Both conserved end residues are part of each CDR3. Fields, in order: V gene, J gene, D gene, clone size, CDR3 DNA, CDR3 protein. The D gene is left open where the match is weak. Clone size is stated in some rows and not others, as once, few, many or a class when expanded.

v_call: TRBV13; j_call: TRBJ2-1; d_call: .; clone_size: once; cdr3_nt: TGTGCCAGCAGCTTAGGGCAGGGGGGAGCTGAGCAGTTCTTC; cdr3_aa: CASSLGQGGAEQFF
v_call: TRBV9; j_call: TRBJ2-2; d_call: .; clone_size: .; cdr3_nt: TGTGCCAGCAGCGTACGGATCCAGGGAAACACCGGGGAGCTGTTTTTT; cdr3_aa: CASSVRIQGNTGELFF
v_call: TRBV4-1; j_call: TRBJ2-7; d_call: TRBD2; clone_size: .; cdr3_nt: TGCGCCAGCAGCCCCGGGACTAGCGGTTACGAGCAGTACTTC; cdr3_aa: CASSPGTSGYEQYF
v_call: TRBV27; j_call: TRBJ1-2; d_call: .; clone_size: once; cdr3_nt: TGTGCCAGCAGGCCAACAGGATCAAACTATGGCTACACCTTC; cdr3_aa: CASRPTGSNYGYTF
v_call: TRBV19; j_call: TRBJ2-5; d_call: .; clone_size: .; cdr3_nt: TGTGCCAGTAGTATAGAGGGGGGGCTAGCGGAGACCCAGTACTTC; cdr3_aa: CASSIEGGLAETQYF
v_call: TRBV10-3; j_call: TRBJ1-1; d_call: .; clone_size: .; cdr3_nt: TGTGCCAGCAGTGAAGCGCCAGAGATGAACACTGAAGCTTTCTTT; cdr3_aa: CASSEAPEMNTEAFF
v_call: TRBV27; j_call: TRBJ2-7; d_call: .; clone_size: .; cdr3_nt: TGTGCCAGCAGTCTCGGCGGTTACGAGCAGTACTTC; cdr3_aa: CASSLGGYEQYF
v_call: TRBV19; j_call: TRBJ2-7; d_call: TRBD2; clone_size: .; cdr3_nt: TGTGCCAGTAGTATAAGGGGACTAGCGGGGGGCTCCTACGAGCAGTACTTC; cdr3_aa: CASSIRGLAGGSYEQYF
v_call: TRBV5-6; j_call: TRBJ2-5; d_call: TRBD2; clone_size: .; cdr3_nt: TGTGCCAGCAGACGTGGACCTAGCGGGAGGGGGCAGACCCAGTACTTC; cdr3_aa: CASRRGPSGRGQTQYF
v_call: TRBV27; j_call: TRBJ1-1; d_call: .; clone_size: .; cdr3_nt: TGTGCCAGCAGTCCCGGAAGGGGCCACACTGAAGCTTTCTTT; cdr3_aa: CASSPGRGHTEAFF
v_call: TRBV7-9; j_call: TRBJ2-1; d_call: .; clone_size: .; cdr3_nt: TGTGCCAGCAGCTTAGTAGGGAGCTATGAGCAGTTCTTC; cdr3_aa: CASSLVGSYEQFF
v_call: TRBV5-1; j_call: TRBJ2-5; d_call: TRBD1; clone_size: .; cdr3_nt: TGCGCCAGCAGCTTGTACCGGGACAGGGGTTTTGGCCAAGAGACCCAGTACTTC; cdr3_aa: CASSLYRDRGFGQETQYF
v_call: TRBV27; j_call: TRBJ2-7; d_call: TRBD2; clone_size: .; cdr3_nt: TGTGCCAGCAGTCGGCTAGCGGGCTCCTCCTACGAGCAGTACTTC; cdr3_aa: CASSRLAGSSYEQYF
v_call: TRBV27; j_call: TRBJ2-7; d_call: TRBD1; clone_size: .; cdr3_nt: TGTGCCAGCAGTTTGGGGACAGGGCGTTACGAGCAGTACTTC; cdr3_aa: CASSLGTGRYEQYF
v_call: TRBV7-9; j_call: TRBJ1-1; d_call: .; clone_size: .; cdr3_nt: TGTGCCAGCAGCCTCTACGGTGAAGCTTTCTTT; cdr3_aa: CASSLYGEAFF
v_call: TRBV18; j_call: TRBJ2-1; d_call: .; clone_size: .; cdr3_nt: TGTGCCAGCTCGCCACGGGACGTCTCCTACAATGAGCAGTTCTTC; cdr3_aa: CASSPRDVSYNEQFF
v_call: TRBV2; j_call: TRBJ2-7; d_call: TRBD2; clone_size: .; cdr3_nt: TGTGCCAGCAGATCCACTAGCGGGGTAGCCTACGAGCAGTACTTC; cdr3_aa: CASRSTSGVAYEQYF
v_call: TRBV9; j_call: TRBJ2-7; d_call: .; clone_size: .; cdr3_nt: TGTGCCAGCAGTCTCAGGGGAGGCTACGAGCAGTACTTC; cdr3_aa: CASSLRGGYEQYF
v_call: TRBV10-3; j_call: TRBJ1-3; d_call: .; clone_size: .; cdr3_nt: TGTGCCATCAGTGAGTCTTCCTCAGGGATCTCTGGAAACACCATATATTTT; cdr3_aa: CAISESSSGISGNTIYF
v_call: TRBV28; j_call: TRBJ2-3; d_call: TRBD1; clone_size: medium-sized; cdr3_nt: TGTGCCAGCAGGGGGACAGGGGTAACGACAGATACGCAGTATTTT; cdr3_aa: CASRGTGVTTDTQYF
v_call: TRBV27; j_call: TRBJ2-3; d_call: TRBD2; clone_size: .; cdr3_nt: TGTGCCAGCAGTATCGGGACTAGCGGGCGCCGGGATACGCAGTATTTT; cdr3_aa: CASSIGTSGRRDTQYF
v_call: TRBV27; j_call: TRBJ2-1; d_call: .; clone_size: .; cdr3_nt: TGTGCCAGCAGTTTGGACCTGGATGAGCAGTTCTTC; cdr3_aa: CASSLDLDEQFF
v_call: TRBV5-1; j_call: TRBJ1-2; d_call: TRBD1; clone_size: .; cdr3_nt: TGCGCCAGCAGCCCGGGGGACAGAGTTCTCTATGGCTACACCTTC; cdr3_aa: CASSPGDRVLYGYTF
v_call: TRBV12-5; j_call: TRBJ2-6; d_call: .; clone_size: .; cdr3_nt: TGTGCTAGTGACCCTTTACAGGGCTTTTCATCCGGGGCCAACGTCCTGACTTTC; cdr3_aa: CASDPLQGFSSGANVLTF
v_call: TRBV6-1; j_call: TRBJ1-4; d_call: .; clone_size: .; cdr3_nt: TGTGCCAGCAGTGATACGCAAGCCAGGGAAAAACTGTTTTTT; cdr3_aa: CASSDTQAREKLFF
v_call: TRBV5-4; j_call: TRBJ2-7; d_call: TRBD2; clone_size: .; cdr3_nt: TGTGCCAGCAGCTTGGGCGGGGGGACGACCTACGAGCAGTACTTC; cdr3_aa: CASSLGGGTTYEQYF
v_call: TRBV6-5; j_call: TRBJ2-5; d_call: .; clone_size: .; cdr3_nt: TGTGCCAGCAGTTCTCGGGCAGGGGACGAGACCCAGTACTTC; cdr3_aa: CASSSRAGDETQYF
v_call: TRBV20-1; j_call: TRBJ1-6; d_call: .; clone_size: .; cdr3_nt: TGCAGTGCTACCTCCGGGACACCTAGGTTT; cdr3_aa: CSATSGTPRF
v_call: TRBV5-4; j_call: TRBJ1-1; d_call: .; clone_size: .; cdr3_nt: TGTGCCAGCAGCTTGGTACAGGGCTCAGCTTTCTTT; cdr3_aa: CASSLVQGSAFF
v_call: TRBV27; j_call: TRBJ2-5; d_call: .; clone_size: .; cdr3_nt: TGTGCCAGCAGTTCATTGACGTTCACGGGACCCGAAGAGACCCAGTACTTC; cdr3_aa: CASSSLTFTGPEETQYF
v_call: TRBV10-1; j_call: TRBJ1-3; d_call: .; clone_size: once; cdr3_nt: TGCGCCAGCAGTGAGCGGGGGGCTCCTGGAAACACCATATATTTT; cdr3_aa: CASSERGAPGNTIYF
v_call: TRBV15; j_call: TRBJ2-7; d_call: TRBD1; clone_size: .; cdr3_nt: TGTGCCACCGGTACAGGGGATCTTTACGAGCAGTACTTC; cdr3_aa: CATGTGDLYEQYF
v_call: TRBV7-9; j_call: TRBJ1-4; d_call: .; clone_size: few; cdr3_nt: TGTGCCAGCAGCTCCCGACTGGGTCCTGAAAAACTGTTTTTT; cdr3_aa: CASSSRLGPEKLFF
v_call: TRBV7-8; j_call: TRBJ2-1; d_call: TRBD2; clone_size: .; cdr3_nt: TGTGCCAGCAGCGGCCCCAGAGCGGGGGGGCGCTCCTACAATGAGCAGTTCTTC; cdr3_aa: CASSGPRAGGRSYNEQFF
v_call: TRBV15; j_call: TRBJ1-1; d_call: .; clone_size: once; cdr3_nt: TGTGCCACCAGCAGTAGGGCAGGGAGTGACGGGACTGAAGCTTTCTTT; cdr3_aa: CATSSRAGSDGTEAFF
v_call: TRBV2; j_call: TRBJ1-1; d_call: .; clone_size: .; cdr3_nt: TGTGCCAGCAGTGAGTATCCCAGGGGTTCTAACACTGAAGCTTTCTTT; cdr3_aa: CASSEYPRGSNTEAFF
v_call: TRBV4-3; j_call: TRBJ2-7; d_call: .; clone_size: .; cdr3_nt: TGCGCCAGCAGCCAAGTGCCGGGAGTACTAGACGAGCAGTACTTC; cdr3_aa: CASSQVPGVLDEQYF
v_call: TRBV7-9; j_call: TRBJ2-5; d_call: .; clone_size: .; cdr3_nt: TGTGCCAGCAGCCCCCGACGACAGGGAGGAGAGGTGACCCAGTACTTC; cdr3_aa: CASSPRRQGGEVTQYF
v_call: TRBV29-1; j_call: TRBJ1-1; d_call: TRBD1; clone_size: .; cdr3_nt: TGCAGCGCGGACAGGGGGATGAACACTGAAGCTTTCTTT; cdr3_aa: CSADRGMNTEAFF
v_call: TRBV6-1; j_call: TRBJ1-1; d_call: .; clone_size: few; cdr3_nt: TGTGCCAGCAGTGAAAACCCCTGGGGGGAGATGAACACTGAAGCTTTCTTT; cdr3_aa: CASSENPWGEMNTEAFF
v_call: TRBV7-9; j_call: TRBJ2-1; d_call: .; clone_size: .; cdr3_nt: TGTGCCAGCAGCTTAGGGACTTACTCCTACAATGAGCAGTTCTTC; cdr3_aa: CASSLGTYSYNEQFF
v_call: TRBV30; j_call: TRBJ1-1; d_call: .; clone_size: few; cdr3_nt: TGTGCCTGGAGTGTTCGAGCAGGGAATGGGATGAACACTGAAGCTTTCTTT; cdr3_aa: CAWSVRAGNGMNTEAFF
v_call: TRBV7-7; j_call: TRBJ2-5; d_call: .; clone_size: .; cdr3_nt: TGTGCCAGCAGCCTCCGACAGTTCCAAGAGACCCAGTACTTC; cdr3_aa: CASSLRQFQETQYF
v_call: TRBV5-4; j_call: TRBJ2-4; d_call: .; clone_size: .; cdr3_nt: TGTGCCAGCAGCTTGGAACGGGGGGCCAAAAACATTCAGTACTTC; cdr3_aa: CASSLERGAKNIQYF
v_call: TRBV19; j_call: TRBJ1-6; d_call: TRBD1; clone_size: .; cdr3_nt: TGTGCCAGTAGTTCGAGGACAGGGGGAGATAATTCACCCCTCCACTTT; cdr3_aa: CASSSRTGGDNSPLHF
v_call: TRBV2; j_call: TRBJ1-5; d_call: TRBD1; clone_size: .; cdr3_nt: TGTGCCAGCAGTTACTCGCCCGGGACAGGCGTATATAGCAATCAGCCCCAGCATTTT; cdr3_aa: CASSYSPGTGVYSNQPQHF
v_call: TRBV19; j_call: TRBJ2-7; d_call: .; clone_size: .; cdr3_nt: TGTGCCAGTAGTATAGGTACCACTTACGAGCAGTACTTC; cdr3_aa: CASSIGTTYEQYF
v_call: TRBV7-2; j_call: TRBJ2-3; d_call: .; clone_size: .; cdr3_nt: TGTGCCAGCAGCCTTACGCACCGTCTATTGAATACGCAGTATTTT; cdr3_aa: CASSLTHRLLNTQYF
v_call: TRBV18; j_call: TRBJ2-7; d_call: TRBD1; clone_size: .; cdr3_nt: TGTGCCAGCTCACAAACAGGGGAGCCCTACGAGCAGTACTTC; cdr3_aa: CASSQTGEPYEQYF
v_call: TRBV7-2; j_call: TRBJ2-3; d_call: .; clone_size: .; cdr3_nt: TGTGCCAGCAGCCCCCTTTGGGGGGGGGCCCCAGATACGCAGTATTTT; cdr3_aa: CASSPLWGGAPDTQYF
v_call: TRBV6-5; j_call: TRBJ1-4; d_call: .; clone_size: few; cdr3_nt: TGTGCCAGCAGTTACGCAGCAACTAATGAAAAACTGTTTTTT; cdr3_aa: CASSYAATNEKLFF
v_call: TRBV11-1; j_call: TRBJ1-1; d_call: .; clone_size: .; cdr3_nt: TGTGCCAGCAGCCTAGGACGGATGAACACTGAAGCTTTCTTT; cdr3_aa: CASSLGRMNTEAFF
v_call: TRBV6-6; j_call: TRBJ2-7; d_call: .; clone_size: .; cdr3_nt: TGTGCCAGCGGTTCCGGAGGAGGGAACGAGCAGTACTTC; cdr3_aa: CASGSGGGNEQYF
v_call: TRBV7-7; j_call: TRBJ2-5; d_call: TRBD1; clone_size: .; cdr3_nt: TGTGCCAGCAGCTCAGACCGGACAGGGGGCGAGGTGGAAGAGACCCAGTACTTC; cdr3_aa: CASSSDRTGGEVEETQYF
v_call: TRBV9; j_call: TRBJ1-2; d_call: TRBD1; clone_size: large; cdr3_nt: TGTGCCAGCAGCCCCAGACAGGGGGCCTGGGGTTACTATGGCTACACCTTC; cdr3_aa: CASSPRQGAWGYYGYTF
v_call: TRBV2; j_call: TRBJ1-2; d_call: .; clone_size: .; cdr3_nt: TGTGCCAGCAGTGAAGCGCTCGTGCCCATCGTGGGCTACACCTTC; cdr3_aa: CASSEALVPIVGYTF
v_call: TRBV12-5; j_call: TRBJ2-3; d_call: .; clone_size: .; cdr3_nt: TGTGCTAGTGGTTTGGGTGGGGGCGCAGATACGCAGTATTTT; cdr3_aa: CASGLGGGADTQYF
v_call: TRBV5-1; j_call: TRBJ1-2; d_call: TRBD1; clone_size: .; cdr3_nt: TGCGCCAGCAGTTTTACAGGGGGCTATGGCTACACCTTC; cdr3_aa: CASSFTGGYGYTF
v_call: TRBV7-9; j_call: TRBJ2-7; d_call: .; clone_size: .; cdr3_nt: TGTGCCAGCAGCTTAGCGTACATCGACGAGCAGTACTTC; cdr3_aa: CASSLAYIDEQYF
v_call: TRBV5-1; j_call: TRBJ2-7; d_call: TRBD2; clone_size: .; cdr3_nt: TGCGCCAGCAGCTTGTGGACTAGCGGGGGTAACTACGAGCAGTACTTC; cdr3_aa: CASSLWTSGGNYEQYF